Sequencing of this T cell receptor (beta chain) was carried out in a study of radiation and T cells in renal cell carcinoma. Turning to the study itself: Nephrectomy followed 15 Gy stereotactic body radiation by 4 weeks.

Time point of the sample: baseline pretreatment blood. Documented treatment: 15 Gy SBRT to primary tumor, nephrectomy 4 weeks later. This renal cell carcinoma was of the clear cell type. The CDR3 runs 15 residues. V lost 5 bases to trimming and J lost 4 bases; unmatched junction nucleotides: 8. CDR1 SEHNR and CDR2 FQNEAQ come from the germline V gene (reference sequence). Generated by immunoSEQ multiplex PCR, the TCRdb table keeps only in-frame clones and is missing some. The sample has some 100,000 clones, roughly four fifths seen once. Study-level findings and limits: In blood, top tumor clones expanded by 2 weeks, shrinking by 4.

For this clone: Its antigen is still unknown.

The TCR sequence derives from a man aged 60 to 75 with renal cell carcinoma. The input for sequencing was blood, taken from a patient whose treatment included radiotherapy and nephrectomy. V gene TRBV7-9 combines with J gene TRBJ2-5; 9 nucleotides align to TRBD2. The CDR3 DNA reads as TGTGCCAGCAGCCCTCGGGGACTAGCCCCAGAGACCCAGTACTTC. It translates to CASSPRGLAPETQYF.